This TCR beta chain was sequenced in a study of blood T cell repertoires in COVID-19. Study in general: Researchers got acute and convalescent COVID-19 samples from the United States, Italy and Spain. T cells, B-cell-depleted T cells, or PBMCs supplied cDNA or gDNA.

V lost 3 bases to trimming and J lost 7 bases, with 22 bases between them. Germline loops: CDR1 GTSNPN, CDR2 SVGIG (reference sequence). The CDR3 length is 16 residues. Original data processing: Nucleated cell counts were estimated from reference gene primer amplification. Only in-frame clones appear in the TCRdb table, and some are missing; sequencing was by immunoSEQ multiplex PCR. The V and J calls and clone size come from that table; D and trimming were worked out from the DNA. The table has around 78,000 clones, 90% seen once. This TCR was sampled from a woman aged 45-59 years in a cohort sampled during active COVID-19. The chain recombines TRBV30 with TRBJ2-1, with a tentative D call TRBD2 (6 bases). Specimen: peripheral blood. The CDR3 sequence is CAWRSPGLAKRNEQFF. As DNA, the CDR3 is TGTGCCTGGAGATCCCCGGGACTCGCGAAGAGGAATGAGCAGTTCTTC.